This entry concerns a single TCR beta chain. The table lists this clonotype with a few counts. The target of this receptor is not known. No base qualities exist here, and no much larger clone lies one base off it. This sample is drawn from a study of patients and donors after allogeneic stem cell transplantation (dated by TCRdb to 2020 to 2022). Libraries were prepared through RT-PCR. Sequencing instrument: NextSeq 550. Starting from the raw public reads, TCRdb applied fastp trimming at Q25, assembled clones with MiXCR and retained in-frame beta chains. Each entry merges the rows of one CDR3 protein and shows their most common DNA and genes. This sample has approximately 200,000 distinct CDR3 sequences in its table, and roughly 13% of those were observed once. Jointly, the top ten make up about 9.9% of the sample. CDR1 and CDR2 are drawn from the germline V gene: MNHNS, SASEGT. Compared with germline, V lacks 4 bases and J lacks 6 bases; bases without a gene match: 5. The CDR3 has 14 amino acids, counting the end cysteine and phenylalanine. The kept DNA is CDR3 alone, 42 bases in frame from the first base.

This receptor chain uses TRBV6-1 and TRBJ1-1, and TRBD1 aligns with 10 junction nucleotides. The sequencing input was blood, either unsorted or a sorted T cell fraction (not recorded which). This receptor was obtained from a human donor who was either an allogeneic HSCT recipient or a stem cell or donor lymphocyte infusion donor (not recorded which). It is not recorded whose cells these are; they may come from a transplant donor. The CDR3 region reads CASSGRDRGSEAFF. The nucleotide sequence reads TGTGCCAGCAGTGGCCGGGACAGGGGATCTGAAGCTTTCTTT.